The 21 T cell receptor beta chains in this list originate from one sample, sequenced in a study of T cells after yellow fever vaccination (dated by TCRdb to about 2019). The library was generated by 5' RACE. The listed sequencing device is Illumina HiSeq 2500. TCRdb itself trimmed the public reads at Q25 with fastp, ran MiXCR and retained productive beta chains. Each entry is one CDR3 protein sequence, shown with its most common DNA and genes. Across this sample there are tens of thousands of distinct CDR3 sequences, with about 7.7% seen only once. 41% of the sample comes from the top ten. The treatment or condition label for this specimen denotes: live attenuated yellow fever vaccine strain. The sample here was CD8+ T cells sorted from PBMCs, taken on the day of the yellow fever booster vaccination. The source is a man in his thirties or forties who received the YFV17D yellow fever vaccine.

This clonotype was seen at least ten times. J is TRBJ2-6 and V is TRBV30, with D unresolved. Germline V gene lookup returns CDR1 GTSNPN and CDR2 SVGIG (reference sequence). The CDR3 runs to 12 residues. Trimming pared 5 bases from V and 0 bases from J, leaving 2 bases between. CDR3 loop: CAWSSGANVLTF. The CDR3 DNA reads TGTGCCTGGTCCTCTGGGGCCAACGTCCTGACTTTC.

The chain links TRBV28 to TRBJ2-5, with 7 positions matching TRBD2. V dropped 3 bases and J dropped 5; count of bases not matched to a gene: 15. The V gene's germline CDR1 is MDHEN and CDR2 SYDVKM. CDR3 length: 17 residues. The CDR3 DNA reads as TGTGCCAGCAGTTTGGGGAGGGTTGGGGCGCTCGGTGAGACCCAGTACTTC. Protein sequence: CASSLGRVGALGETQYF.

A few counts support this clonotype. V is TRBV12-3 or TRBV12-4 and J is TRBJ2-7; D might be TRBD2 (6 bases). CDR3 length equals 16 residues. V gave up 3 bases and J gave up 0 bases, with 15 bases separating them. The CDR3 coding sequence is TGTGCCAGCAGTTTTGATTCGGGGGAGCCCTCCTACGAGCAGTACTTC. Translation gives CASSFDSGEPSYEQYF.

This clonotype was counted between two and nine times. The chain combines TRBV10-3 with TRBJ2-1, with no clear D. The CDR3 totals 13 residues. The V gene's germline CDR1 is ENHRY and CDR2 SYGVKD. V was clipped by 2 bases and J by 3 bases, with 5 bases between them. DNA of the CDR3: TGTGCCATCAGTGAGGTTAGCTACAATGAGCAGTTCTTC. This gives the protein CAISEVSYNEQFF.

This clonotype was counted between two and nine times. The DNA for the CDR3 is TGTGCCAGCAGTTTTAGAACCGGGGAGCTGTTTTTT. This codes for CASSFRTGELFF. This chain links TRBV6-2 or TRBV6-3 with TRBJ2-2, with D hard to call. The CDR3 covers 12 residues. CDR1 and CDR2 from the germline V gene are MNHEY and SVGEGT. V lost 4 bases to trimming and J lost 5 bases, with 5 bases between them.

The chain is built from TRBV9 and TRBJ2-1; TRBD1 matches 8 bases. From germline, CDR1 is SGDLS and CDR2 YYNGEE. This CDR3 comprises 15 residues. Trimming took 0 bases from V and 6 from J; bases not matched to a gene: 5. CDR3 in DNA: TGTGCCAGCAGCGTAGGATCAGGGGGCTTCAATGAGCAGTTCTTC. This encodes CASSVGSGGFNEQFF.

This chain connects TRBV6-6 to TRBJ2-3; TRBD2 agrees at 7 bases. The germline V gene encodes CDR1 MNHNY and CDR2 SVGAGI (reference sequence). CDR3 size: 13 residues. Trimming cost V 6 bases and J 8 bases; bases outside gene matches: 8. The CDR3 coding sequence is TGTGCCAGCAGAGGCCGGACTAGTCGTACGCAGTATTTT. Translating gives CASRGRTSRTQYF.

This clonotype has a count of ten or more. The rearrangement joins TRBV7-9 to TRBJ2-3; TRBD2 matches at 8 bases. This CDR3 contains 16 residues. J was trimmed by 0 bases and V by 5 bases; bases with no gene match: 7. Germline V gene sequence: CDR1 SEHNR, CDR2 FQNEAQ (reference sequence). In DNA, the CDR3 is TGTGCCAGCAGCGAAACTAGCGGAGCTAGCACAGATACGCAGTATTTT. Protein sequence: CASSETSGASTDTQYF.

This sequence joins TRBV15 and TRBJ2-7; D possibly matches TRBD1 or TRBD2 (6 bases each). Looked up from germline, CDR1 is LNHNV and CDR2 is YYDKDF (reference sequence). Trimming took 5 bases from V and 5 from J, leaving 16 bases between them. The CDR3 length is 14 residues. The CDR3 DNA sequence: TGTGCCACCAGCGGAGGGGTGGGGGCCCACGAGCAGTACTTC. Its protein is CATSGGVGAHEQYF.

In this sample, this clonotype turned up many times. The CDR3 reads CASSELLVNEQFF. DNA of the CDR3: TGTGCCAGCAGTGAACTCTTAGTCAATGAGCAGTTCTTC. The chain has TRBV25-1 and TRBJ2-1, with D unclear. This CDR3 comprises 13 residues. Deletions cut 2 bases from V and 6 bases from J, with 8 bases between. CDR1 is MGHDK, CDR2 SYGVNS, per germline.

The sample holds many counts of this clonotype. The chain employs TRBV5-1 and TRBJ2-2; D is unclear. The CDR3 has 13 residues. CDR1 and CDR2 from the germline V gene are SGHRS and YFSETQ. Trimming pared 3 bases from V and 9 bases from J, leaving 12 bases between. CDR3 in amino acids: CASSYTDNRELFF. The CDR3, as DNA: TGCGCCAGCAGCTACACAGACAACCGGGAGCTGTTTTTT.

V usage is TRBV4-3 and J usage is TRBJ2-5; 10 bases align to TRBD1. There are 15 residues in the CDR3. Per the germline V gene, CDR1 is LGHNA and CDR2 is YSLEER. Germline trimming cut 0 bases from V and 6 bases from J; bases unmatched to any gene: 4. CDR3 residues: CASSQDQGQGKTQYF. As DNA, the CDR3 is TGCGCCAGCAGCCAAGATCAGGGACAGGGGAAGACCCAGTACTTC.

This clonotype was seen a few times. The chain joins TRBV6-1 to TRBJ2-1; TRBD2 might be the D (6 bases). Germline lookup yields CDR1 MNHNS and CDR2 SASEGT. The CDR3 consists of 16 residues. V gave up 3 bases and J gave up 0 bases, with 12 bases separating them. For the CDR3, the DNA is TGTGCCAGCAGTGATTTGTCAGCGGGCTCCTACAATGAGCAGTTCTTC. This sequence encodes CASSDLSAGSYNEQFF.

A few counts support this clonotype. The V and J genes are TRBV7-9 and TRBJ2-1, with 9 positions matching TRBD2. This CDR3 region has 16 residues. CDR1 is SEHNR, CDR2 FQNEAQ, per germline (reference sequence). J lost 5 bases, V lost 1 base, and 6 bases had no gene match. The CDR3 DNA follows: TGTGCCAGCAGCTTAGGACTAGCGGTTGGGAACAATGAGCAGTTCTTC. Residues: CASSLGLAVGNNEQFF.

The gene calls are TRBV29-1 and TRBJ2-7; either TRBD1 or TRBD2 may supply D (6 bases each). V was cut by 6 bases and J by 7 bases, with 16 bases left in between. The germline CDR1 and CDR2 sequences are SQVTM and ANQGSEA. The CDR3 has 12 amino acids. CDR3 residues: CSVATGSGEQYF. CDR3 bases: TGCAGCGTCGCTACAGGGAGCGGGGAGCAGTACTTC.

The chain employs TRBV6-5 and TRBJ2-1; D not certain. This CDR3 has 13 amino acids. Between the trimmed V and J ends, which lost 0 bases and 4 bases, there was a span of 4 bases. The germline V gene encodes CDR1 MNHEY and CDR2 SVGAGI. This CDR3 is CASSYSRYNEQFF. CDR3 sequence (DNA): TGTGCCAGCAGTTACTCCAGATACAATGAGCAGTTCTTC.

This clonotype was detected a few times. The chain combines TRBV4-3 with TRBJ2-3; 7 positions match TRBD2. Germline lookup yields CDR1 LGHNA and CDR2 YSLEER. The CDR3 is 15 residues long. J was trimmed by 6 bases and V by 1 base; bases with no gene match: 7. CDR3 residues: CASSQVRGSSDTQYF. CDR3 bases: TGCGCCAGCAGCCAAGTACGCGGGAGTTCCGATACGCAGTATTTT.

This clonotype was detected a few times. The gene calls are TRBV12-3 or TRBV12-4 and TRBJ2-1; D call uncertain. Trimming left V 8 bases short and J 6 bases short, with 20 bases between. CDR3 size: 15 residues. The CDR3 reads CASQQEPSSTNEQFF. The CDR3 DNA reads as TGTGCCAGCCAACAAGAACCTAGTAGTACCAATGAGCAGTTCTTC.

This clonotype appeared a few times. This rearrangement joins TRBV14 to TRBJ2-7; D remains unclear. The CDR3 consists of 13 residues. Trimming took 2 bases from V and 3 from J, leaving 8 bases between them. From germline, CDR1 is SGHDN and CDR2 FVKESK. The CDR3 region is CASSQHRIYEQYF. CDR3 nucleotide sequence: TGTGCCAGCAGCCAACACAGAATCTACGAGCAGTACTTC.

This clonotype was observed many times. V and J are TRBV6-5 and TRBJ2-1; a possible D gene is TRBD1 (7 bases). V was clipped by 0 bases and J by 15 bases, with 18 bases between them. The CDR3 is 14 amino acids. Germline lookup yields CDR1 MNHEY and CDR2 SVGAGI. The CDR3 here is CASSYSPGGSLPFF. The CDR3 DNA reads as TGTGCCAGCAGTTACTCCCCAGGGGGGAGTTTGCCGTTCTTC.

The table lists this clonotype with many counts. This sequence joins TRBV12-3 or TRBV12-4 and TRBJ2-2; D is undetermined. The CDR3 consists of 15 residues. Trimming removed 6 bases from V and 5 bases from J, with 16 bases in between. The CDR3 protein is CASSTRNVGTGELFF. The CDR3 nucleotides read TGTGCCAGCAGCACCCGGAATGTGGGGACCGGGGAGCTGTTTTTT.